Below are 11 T cell receptor beta chains sequenced from a single sample in a study of chemoradiotherapy in HPV16-positive cancers (dated by TCRdb to 2021 to 2024). Libraries were made using the immunoSEQ multiplex PCR assay. Held by TCRdb, this immuneACCESS table contains in-frame sequences only and omits some clones. Under half of the omission traces to an unresolved V gene where checked; the cause of the rest is unknown. The sample has about 35,000 clones on record, 92% of them singletons. The ten largest make up 3.6% of the sample. Source: blood, taken from a patient who underwent chemoradiotherapy. The receptors stem from a human donor with HPV-associated anogenital cancer.

The V gene is TRBV7-2, the J gene TRBJ2-1; no clear D. Trimming took 5 bases from V and 4 from J, leaving 3 bases between them. The length of the CDR3 is 11 residues. CDR1 and CDR2 from the germline V gene are SGHTA and FQGNSA. Here the CDR3 reads CASSEYNEQFF. DNA of the CDR3: TGTGCCAGCAGCGAATACAATGAGCAGTTCTTC.

The CDR3 here is CASTPGGRATGELFF. CDR3 DNA: TGTGCCAGCACCCCTGGGGGCAGGGCCACCGGGGAGCTGTTTTTT. This chain connects TRBV5-4 to TRBJ2-2; tentative D call: TRBD1 (6 bases). Germline CDR1 reads SGHNT; CDR2 reads YYREEE (reference sequence). V was clipped by 6 bases and J by 4 bases, with 16 bases between them. The CDR3 sequence is 15 residues long.

This clone occurred once. This rearrangement joins TRBV6-1 to TRBJ1-2; TRBD1 matches 10 bases. The length of the CDR3 is 17 residues. CDR1 MNHNS and CDR2 SASEGT come from the germline V gene. The V and J ends lost 4 bases and 6 bases, in that order; junction bases with no gene match: 14. CDR3 residues: CASSARGGTGERDGYTF. Written as DNA, the CDR3 is TGTGCCAGCAGTGCTAGGGGCGGGACAGGGGAGAGAGATGGCTACACCTTC.

This clone was found once. V usage is TRBV30 and J usage is TRBJ2-1, with no clear D. Trimming cost V 0 bases and J 8 bases, with 8 bases left between them. CDR3 length: 12 residues. Per germline, CDR1 GTSNPN and CDR2 SVGIG (reference sequence). The DNA of the CDR3 is TGTGCCTGGAGTGTACTCGGGTATGAGCAGTTCTTC. Translating it yields CAWSVLGYEQFF.

The gene calls are TRBV5-1 and TRBJ1-3; perhaps TRBD1 as D (5 bases). The germline gives CDR1 SGHRS, CDR2 YFSETQ. V was shortened by 1 base and J by 5 bases, with 19 bases between the two germline ends. The length of the CDR3 is 17 residues. The CDR3, as DNA: TGCGCCAGCAGCTTGAGGGACGGGGACTATCAACGAAACACCATATATTTT. Its translation is CASSLRDGDYQRNTIYF.

The chain joins TRBV5-6 to TRBJ2-1; the D gene is possibly TRBD2 (6 bases). The germline V gene has CDR1 SGHDT and CDR2 YYEEEE. V lost 3 bases and J lost 4, with 20 bases in between. This CDR3 region has 17 residues. The DNA for the CDR3 is TGTGCCAGCAGCTGGGGGGTGTGGCGGGGCGGGTACAATGAGCAGTTCTTC. It is translated as CASSWGVWRGGYNEQFF.

The chain employs TRBV7-6 and TRBJ2-5; D tentatively fits TRBD1 or TRBD2 (5 bases each). V was shortened by 2 bases and J by 1 base, with 14 bases between the two germline ends. Germline CDR1 SGHVS, CDR2 FNYEAQ. The CDR3 is made up of 16 amino acids. This CDR3 reads CASSLFGAGRQETQYF. CDR3 coding DNA: TGTGCCAGCAGCTTATTCGGGGCCGGTCGCCAAGAGACCCAGTACTTC.

This chain links TRBV14 with TRBJ1-3, with D maybe TRBD1 (5 bases). The CDR3 covers 15 residues. Trimming shortened V by 4 bases and J by 0 bases, and 10 bases separated the two germline ends. CDR1 and CDR2 from the germline V gene are SGHDN and FVKESK. The CDR3 here is CASSRGLNSGNTIYF. The CDR3 nucleotides are TGTGCCAGCAGCCGGGGACTCAACTCTGGAAACACCATATATTTT.

This sequence joins TRBV7-3 and TRBJ1-2; D is ambiguous. Trimming left V 4 bases short and J 1 base short, with 7 bases between. This CDR3 has 13 residues. Looked up from germline, CDR1 is SGHTA and CDR2 is FQGTGA. Written as DNA, the CDR3 is TGTGCCAGCAGCTCGGACGTTAACTATGGCTACACCTTC. As protein: CASSSDVNYGYTF.

The CDR3 nucleotides read TGCGCCAGCAGCGTCGACTTCTACGAGCAGTACTTC. Protein product: CASSVDFYEQYF. The chain combines TRBV5-1 with TRBJ2-7; no clear D gene. There are 12 residues in the CDR3. CDR1 SGHRS and CDR2 YFSETQ come from the germline V gene. V was cut by 4 bases and J by 3 bases, with 8 bases left in between.

This clone was recorded once. The V gene is TRBV11-2, the J gene TRBJ2-4; possibly TRBD2 for D (6 bases). Germline V gene lookup returns CDR1 SGHAT and CDR2 FQNNGV. CDR3 size: 15 residues. Between the trimmed V and J ends, which lost 6 bases and 0 bases, there was a span of 12 bases. CDR3 coding DNA: TGTGCCAGCAGAGACTGGGGGGTAGCCAAAAACATTCAGTACTTC. This gives the protein CASRDWGVAKNIQYF. The complete variable domain, with remaining parts taken from reference TRBV11-2 and TRBJ2-4, reads EAGVAQSPRYKIIEKRQSVAFWCNPISGHATLYWYQQILGQGPKLLIQFQNNGVVDDSQLPKDRFSAERLKGVDSTLKIQPAKLEDSAVYLCASRDWGVAKNIQYFGAGTRLSVL.